The clone carrying this T cell receptor beta chain was found a few times. The antigen is undetermined. The data were obtained in a study of early T cells in non-severe SARS-CoV-2 infection. The overall study: Sequencing was performed on bulk RNA from unsorted whole blood, leaving chains unpaired. The study, taken as a whole, reports: In VDJdb matching, anti-spike CD8 responses were favored while private and CD4 specificities went missing.

As part of library construction, unique molecular identifiers were attached to individual cDNA molecules. TCRdb fed the 5' RACE reads into MiXCR, producing one record per CDR3 protein. Of 45,000 or so distinct CDR3 sequences listed, under 7.5% are singletons. In germline, CDR1 is SNHLY, CDR2 FYNNEI. The CDR3 covers 16 residues. V was pared by 2 bases and J by 7 bases, with 9 bases of the junction left unmatched. The source is an adult who was a healthcare worker with PCR-confirmed SARS-CoV-2 infection or an uninfected control (not recorded which). The sample was whole blood. The V and J genes are TRBV2 and TRBJ2-1, with 9 positions matching TRBD2. The CDR3 DNA sequence: TGTGCCAGCAGTGAAATCCGCGGGGGGGCCGTGAATGAGCAGTTCTTC. The encoded protein is CASSEIRGGAVNEQFF.